This T cell receptor (beta chain) is drawn from a study of T cell repertoires in cytomegalovirus infection. Across the study: Public TCR beta signatures marked donors with CMV infection and the matching HLA.

In regard to this clonotype: No antigen is known for it.

Study results and caveats: Carriers of CMV plus the relevant HLA were identified by cumulative public TCR beta family frequency. CMV-specific HLA-C-restricted TCR beta clonotypes dominated the ex vivo response.

The CDR3 has 16 amino acids. Germline V CDR1 and CDR2: LNHNV, YYDKDF (reference sequence). V gave up 0 bases and J gave up 3 bases; unmatched junction bases: 4. TCRdb independently ran MiXCR on the reads; one entry per CDR3 protein. The sample has about 920,000 distinct CDR3 sequences; 25% to 40% are singletons. The input for sequencing was cultured CD8+ T cells from PBMCs, taken from culture after CMV antigen stimulation. The receptor was derived from a human donor in good health (CMV status not recorded). Some clones in this sample may be carry-over from other donors' samples. The chain has TRBV15 and TRBJ2-1; 8 bases agree with TRBD2. This chain's CDR3 is CATSRDRGGYYNEQFF. For the CDR3, the DNA is TGTGCCACCAGCAGAGATCGGGGGGGGTACTACAATGAGCAGTTCTTC.